The source of this TCR beta chain is a study of T-cell reconstitution after alpha-beta-depleted transplantation in children. General study findings and limits: T-cell counts and diversity at one year post-transplant came mainly from newly produced T cells. Several hundred expanded graft clones reportedly were the source of alpha-beta T cells about two months after transplant.

Only a few counts were recorded for this clonotype. Its antigen is currently unknown. Unique molecular identifiers featured in how the TCRbeta library was prepared. TCRdb analysed the PCR reads with MiXCR anew, one entry per CDR3 protein. This table has fewer than 550,000 distinct CDR3 sequences, roughly an eighth appearing once. This CDR3 has 17 residues. The V gene lost 2 bases and the J gene lost 0 bases, with 14 bases spanning the gap. This specimen consisted of PBMCs, mostly from graft donor cells, obtained 180 days after TCRalphabeta/CD19-depleted stem cell transplant. The clonotype originates from a female patient aged 2-15 years who had a stem cell transplant for aplastic anemia, so the T cells may come from the graft donor. The chain combines TRBV12-3 or TRBV12-4 with TRBJ2-1; a weak D match, TRBD1 (6 bases). CDR3 bases: TGTGCCAGCAGTTTAAAGTCCCAGGGGAGCTCCTACAATGAGCAGTTCTTC. Translation: CASSLKSQGSSYNEQFF.